The rows below give T cell receptor beta chains drawn from one sample of a study of cytomegalovirus exposure and HLA in healthy donors. The data were produced by immunoSEQ multiplex PCR, yet TCRdb's version contains in-frame clones alone and is incomplete. The sample yields just over 200,000 clones, approximately 79% seen once. Sequenced material: PBMCs. These receptors originate from a man aged 50 to 59 in good health and CMV-seronegative. Each CDR3 is given with its conserved first and last residue. Fields, in order: D gene, clone size, V gene, J gene, CDR3 protein, CDR3 DNA. D genes are given only for firm matches. The size field is filled for only some rows; it gives once, few, many or a size class.

TRBD1	-	TRBV19	TRBJ1-1	CASSMGQGLGFEAFF	TGTGCCAGTAGTATGGGACAGGGGTTGGGTTTTGAAGCTTTCTTT
-	-	TRBV6-5	TRBJ1-4	CASRGDNEKLFF	TGTGCCAGCCGGGGAGATAATGAAAAACTGTTTTTT
TRBD1	-	TRBV5-1	TRBJ2-5	CASSLQDGTGTQYF	TGCGCCAGCAGCTTGCAGGACGGGACAGGGACCCAGTACTTC
-	-	TRBV5-1	TRBJ1-1	CASSLLAHSMNTEAFF	TGCGCCAGCAGCTTGCTGGCGCACAGTATGAACACTGAAGCTTTCTTT
-	few	TRBV30	TRBJ1-1	CAWSGQTNTEAFF	TGTGCCTGGAGTGGGCAAACGAACACTGAAGCTTTCTTT
TRBD2	-	TRBV27	TRBJ2-7	CASSFSMLAGEQYF	TGTGCCAGCAGTTTTTCCATGCTAGCGGGCGAGCAGTACTTC
TRBD2	-	TRBV2	TRBJ2-1	CASVASGRAEQFF	TGTGCCAGCGTGGCTAGCGGGAGAGCTGAGCAGTTCTTC
TRBD2	-	TRBV5-3	TRBJ2-7	CARRILPRGSGDEQYF	TGTGCCAGAAGGATCCTCCCACGCGGGAGTGGGGACGAGCAGTACTTC
TRBD1	-	TRBV28	TRBJ1-5	CASRRDSSNQPQHF	TGTGCCAGCAGGCGGGACAGCTCGAATCAGCCCCAGCATTTT
TRBD2	-	TRBV2	TRBJ2-3	CASSERLAGKDTQYF	TGTGCCAGCAGTGAACGGCTAGCGGGAAAAGATACGCAGTATTTT
-	-	TRBV6-5	TRBJ1-5	CASSYSGARQPQHF	TGTGCCAGCAGTTACAGCGGGGCTAGGCAGCCCCAGCATTTT
TRBD2	-	TRBV7-8	TRBJ2-7	CASSQGTSGTLSYEQYF	TGTGCCAGCAGCCAGGGGACTAGCGGGACTTTATCCTACGAGCAGTACTTC
TRBD2	-	TRBV6-5	TRBJ2-7	CASRATSGRINEQYF	TGTGCCAGCAGGGCGACTAGCGGGAGGATCAACGAGCAGTACTTC
-	-	TRBV7-2	TRBJ2-4	CASSLGRGGAGYIQYF	TGTGCCAGCAGCTTAGGTCGGGGAGGCGCGGGGTACATTCAGTACTTC
TRBD1	-	TRBV19	TRBJ1-1	CASSMGNRGQNTEAFF	TGTGCCAGTAGTATGGGTAACAGGGGACAGAACACTGAAGCTTTCTTT
TRBD1	-	TRBV28	TRBJ1-5	CASSQGTVPNQPQHF	TGTGCCAGCAGTCAAGGGACAGTCCCCAATCAGCCCCAGCATTTT
-	once	TRBV5-1	TRBJ1-5	CASSVDSRNQPQHF	TGCGCCAGCAGCGTGGACAGCCGCAATCAGCCCCAGCATTTT
TRBD1	-	TRBV2	TRBJ2-7	CASNTDRGEQYF	TGTGCCAGCAACACGGACAGGGGCGAGCAGTACTTC